The rows below give T cell receptor beta chains drawn from one sample of a study of T-cell memory formation after mild COVID-19. TCRdb processed the 5' RACE reads anew with MiXCR; each CDR3 protein has one entry. The sample has 450,000 to 700,000 distinct CDR3 sequences, over 15% seen once. The sequencing input was PBMCs or a T cell subset sorted from them (not recorded which). Receptor source: an adult woman who had mild COVID-19 (a few samples of this study predate the infection). Cell type and time point are not known. CDR3s include the opening cysteine and the closing phenylalanine or tryptophan. The order of the fields is CDR3 length, clone size, V gene, J gene, D gene, CDR3 DNA, CDR3 protein. The D gene is left open where the match is weak. Only part of the rows carry a size: once, few, many, or a class if the clone is expanded.

CDR3 length: 16
clone size: -
V gene: TRBV5-1
J gene: TRBJ2-7
D gene: -
CDR3 DNA: TGCGCCAGCAGCCCGGCCTCGAGCGGGTGGCGGAACGAGCAGTACTTC
CDR3 protein: CASSPASSGWRNEQYF

CDR3 length: 15
clone size: -
V gene: TRBV11-3
J gene: TRBJ2-7
D gene: -
CDR3 DNA: TGTGCCAGCAGTCCCGCCGGGACCGCCGCATACGAGCAGTACTTC
CDR3 protein: CASSPAGTAAYEQYF

CDR3 length: 11
clone size: -
V gene: TRBV2
J gene: TRBJ1-1
D gene: -
CDR3 DNA: TGTGCCAGCAGTGCCCGGGTCGAAGCTTTCTTT
CDR3 protein: CASSARVEAFF

CDR3 length: 16
clone size: -
V gene: TRBV7-2
J gene: TRBJ2-7
D gene: TRBD2
CDR3 DNA: TGTGCCAGCAGCTCTCGGGGGGGCGGGAGGAGCTACGAGCAGTACTTC
CDR3 protein: CASSSRGGGRSYEQYF

CDR3 length: 12
clone size: few
V gene: TRBV7-2
J gene: TRBJ1-2
D gene: -
CDR3 DNA: TGTGCCAGCAGCCCCTCGACTCGTCAGGTCACCTTC
CDR3 protein: CASSPSTRQVTF

CDR3 length: 15
clone size: -
V gene: TRBV20-1
J gene: TRBJ1-2
D gene: TRBD1
CDR3 DNA: TGCAGTGGCAAGACAGGGGGAATCGTTAACTATGGCTACACCTTC
CDR3 protein: CSGKTGGIVNYGYTF

CDR3 length: 12
clone size: -
V gene: TRBV14
J gene: TRBJ2-1
D gene: -
CDR3 DNA: TGTGCCAGCATGGCGGGATACAATGAGCAGTTCTTC
CDR3 protein: CASMAGYNEQFF

CDR3 length: 14
clone size: -
V gene: TRBV29-1
J gene: TRBJ2-7
D gene: TRBD2
CDR3 DNA: TGCAGCGTTGGTCCCGGGACTACCTCCTACGAGCAGTACTTC
CDR3 protein: CSVGPGTTSYEQYF

CDR3 length: 14
clone size: -
V gene: TRBV30
J gene: TRBJ2-3
D gene: -
CDR3 DNA: TGTGCCTGGAGTCGTACCCCCGGCACAGATACGCAGTATTTT
CDR3 protein: CAWSRTPGTDTQYF

CDR3 length: 15
clone size: -
V gene: TRBV6-6
J gene: TRBJ1-3
D gene: TRBD1
CDR3 DNA: TGTGCCAGCAGTTACGAGAGGGGGCCGGGAAACACCATATATTTT
CDR3 protein: CASSYERGPGNTIYF

CDR3 length: 15
clone size: -
V gene: TRBV10-3
J gene: TRBJ2-5
D gene: TRBD2
CDR3 DNA: TGTGCCATCAGTGAACTAGCGGGGGGCCAAGAGACCCAGTACTTC
CDR3 protein: CAISELAGGQETQYF

CDR3 length: 16
clone size: -
V gene: TRBV7-9
J gene: TRBJ2-1
D gene: TRBD1
CDR3 DNA: TGTGCCAGCAGCTTATTGCGGGACAGGGGAATTATTGAGCAGTTCTTC
CDR3 protein: CASSLLRDRGIIEQFF

CDR3 length: 13
clone size: -
V gene: TRBV6-1
J gene: TRBJ2-3
D gene: -
CDR3 DNA: TGTGCCAGCAGTGACACAGTTGCAGATACGCAGTATTTT
CDR3 protein: CASSDTVADTQYF

CDR3 length: 15
clone size: few
V gene: TRBV6-5
J gene: TRBJ1-2
D gene: TRBD1
CDR3 DNA: TGTGCCAGCAGTCCTGGGACAGGAAGGGTTATTGGCTACACCTTC
CDR3 protein: CASSPGTGRVIGYTF

CDR3 length: 13
clone size: -
V gene: TRBV6-5
J gene: TRBJ2-1
D gene: -
CDR3 DNA: TGTGCCAGCCGAGGACTCATCGGCAATGAGCAGTTCTTC
CDR3 protein: CASRGLIGNEQFF

CDR3 length: 14
clone size: -
V gene: TRBV6-5
J gene: TRBJ1-1
D gene: -
CDR3 DNA: TGTGCCAGCAGTTTTGAGGGGGGACCCACTGAAGCTTTCTTT
CDR3 protein: CASSFEGGPTEAFF

CDR3 length: 15
clone size: -
V gene: TRBV7-9
J gene: TRBJ2-7
D gene: TRBD2
CDR3 DNA: TGTGCCAGCAGCCAGACGGTTGGCGGGAGCTACGAGCAGTACTTC
CDR3 protein: CASSQTVGGSYEQYF

CDR3 length: 17
clone size: -
V gene: TRBV24-1
J gene: TRBJ1-5
D gene: -
CDR3 DNA: TGTGCCACCAGTGAAGGCCGGCTAGGACCGCTTGTCCAGCCCCAGCATTTT
CDR3 protein: CATSEGRLGPLVQPQHF

CDR3 length: 14
clone size: few
V gene: TRBV19
J gene: TRBJ2-1
D gene: -
CDR3 DNA: TGTGCCAGTAGTATTTCAGGACAGCCCAATGAGCAGTTCTTC
CDR3 protein: CASSISGQPNEQFF

CDR3 length: 16
clone size: -
V gene: TRBV11-1
J gene: TRBJ2-6
D gene: -
CDR3 DNA: TGTGCCAGCAGCTTGGGACGTAAGTCTGGGGCCAACGTCCTGACTTTC
CDR3 protein: CASSLGRKSGANVLTF

CDR3 length: 16
clone size: -
V gene: TRBV28
J gene: TRBJ2-7
D gene: -
CDR3 DNA: TGTGCCAGCAGTTTTTCTACTCGCTACCCCGGGTACGAGCAGTACTTC
CDR3 protein: CASSFSTRYPGYEQYF

CDR3 length: 13
clone size: -
V gene: TRBV27
J gene: TRBJ2-7
D gene: -
CDR3 DNA: TGTGCCAGCAGTTGGCGGGGACCCTACGAGCAGTACTTC
CDR3 protein: CASSWRGPYEQYF

CDR3 length: 13
clone size: few
V gene: TRBV6-6
J gene: TRBJ1-2
D gene: TRBD1
CDR3 DNA: TGTGCCAGCAGTGACGCAGGGGGATATGGCTACACCTTC
CDR3 protein: CASSDAGGYGYTF

CDR3 length: 18
clone size: few
V gene: TRBV7-8
J gene: TRBJ2-1
D gene: TRBD2
CDR3 DNA: TGTGCCAGCAGCTCAACCGGGACTAGCGGAAGCTCCTACAATGAGCAGTTCTTC
CDR3 protein: CASSSTGTSGSSYNEQFF

CDR3 length: 13
clone size: -
V gene: TRBV27
J gene: TRBJ2-7
D gene: -
CDR3 DNA: TGTGCCAGCAGGGCGCAGGGTGAGTACGAGCAGTACTTC
CDR3 protein: CASRAQGEYEQYF

CDR3 length: 15
clone size: few
V gene: TRBV5-1
J gene: TRBJ2-2
D gene: -
CDR3 DNA: TGCGCCAGCAGCTTGGAACCGGCGCACACCGGGGAGCTGTTTTTT
CDR3 protein: CASSLEPAHTGELFF

CDR3 length: 15
clone size: -
V gene: TRBV5-5
J gene: TRBJ1-5
D gene: -
CDR3 DNA: TGTGCCAGCAGCACGCAACAGTGGAGCAATCAGCCCCAGCATTTT
CDR3 protein: CASSTQQWSNQPQHF

CDR3 length: 14
clone size: -
V gene: TRBV20-1
J gene: TRBJ2-2
D gene: -
CDR3 DNA: TGCAGTGCTAGACGCCCGTCGAACACCGGGGAGCTGTTTTTT
CDR3 protein: CSARRPSNTGELFF

CDR3 length: 14
clone size: few
V gene: TRBV7-9
J gene: TRBJ1-5
D gene: -
CDR3 DNA: TGTGCCAGCAGCCCGGTTACTCGGAATCAGCCCCAGCATTTT
CDR3 protein: CASSPVTRNQPQHF

CDR3 length: 14
clone size: -
V gene: TRBV7-2
J gene: TRBJ1-2
D gene: -
CDR3 DNA: TGTGCCAGCAGCCCTAGTAGGGGCTTGGGTGGCTACACCTTC
CDR3 protein: CASSPSRGLGGYTF

CDR3 length: 14
clone size: few
V gene: TRBV7-9
J gene: TRBJ2-7
D gene: -
CDR3 DNA: TGTGCCAGCAGCGTCCCCCCTTATTCCTACGAGCAGTACTTC
CDR3 protein: CASSVPPYSYEQYF

CDR3 length: 17
clone size: -
V gene: TRBV6-5
J gene: TRBJ2-3
D gene: -
CDR3 DNA: TGTGCCAGCAGTTACTCAGGCGACAGCCCTAGCACAGATACGCAGTATTTT
CDR3 protein: CASSYSGDSPSTDTQYF

CDR3 length: 14
clone size: few
V gene: TRBV19
J gene: TRBJ2-7
D gene: -
CDR3 DNA: TGTGCCAGTAGTAGGGGAGCGTGGGACTACGAGCAGTACTTC
CDR3 protein: CASSRGAWDYEQYF

CDR3 length: 13
clone size: -
V gene: TRBV7-2
J gene: TRBJ1-1
D gene: -
CDR3 DNA: TGTGCCAGCAAACAGGGAAAACGGACTGAAGCTTTCTTT
CDR3 protein: CASKQGKRTEAFF

CDR3 length: 13
clone size: -
V gene: TRBV5-5
J gene: TRBJ1-1
D gene: -
CDR3 DNA: TGTGCCAGCAGCTTTGAGTTGGGAGAGCGGGCTTTCTTT
CDR3 protein: CASSFELGERAFF

CDR3 length: 13
clone size: few
V gene: TRBV21-1
J gene: TRBJ2-7
D gene: -
CDR3 DNA: TGTGCCAGCAGCAACGAGGGAATCTACGAGCAGTACTTC
CDR3 protein: CASSNEGIYEQYF

CDR3 length: 13
clone size: many
V gene: TRBV29-1
J gene: TRBJ2-1
D gene: -
CDR3 DNA: TGCAGCGTTGCCCGGGACACGAACAATGAGCAGTTCTTC
CDR3 protein: CSVARDTNNEQFF

CDR3 length: 14
clone size: -
V gene: TRBV7-2
J gene: TRBJ1-5
D gene: -
CDR3 DNA: TGTGCCAGCAGCTTAGTGGGGGGGTATCAGCCCCAGCATTTT
CDR3 protein: CASSLVGGYQPQHF

CDR3 length: 13
clone size: -
V gene: TRBV27
J gene: TRBJ2-4
D gene: -
CDR3 DNA: TGTGCCAGCACGAATCTAGCCAAAAACATTAAGTACTTC
CDR3 protein: CASTNLAKNIKYF

CDR3 length: 17
clone size: few
V gene: TRBV7-2
J gene: TRBJ2-1
D gene: TRBD1
CDR3 DNA: TGTGCCAGCAGCTTAGAACGACGGGACAGGGTAAGAAATGAGCAGTTCTTC
CDR3 protein: CASSLERRDRVRNEQFF

CDR3 length: 14
clone size: few
V gene: TRBV6-1
J gene: TRBJ2-7
D gene: -
CDR3 DNA: TGTGCCAGCAGTGAATCTACGGGTCCCTACGAGCAGTACTTC
CDR3 protein: CASSESTGPYEQYF

CDR3 length: 14
clone size: -
V gene: TRBV6-1
J gene: TRBJ1-4
D gene: -
CDR3 DNA: TGTGCCAGCAGCGATGGAGGGGCCGGTGAAAAACTGTTTTTT
CDR3 protein: CASSDGGAGEKLFF

CDR3 length: 13
clone size: few
V gene: TRBV5-5
J gene: TRBJ1-1
D gene: -
CDR3 DNA: TGTGCCAGCACCCGGGCAGGGACCCCTGAAGCTTTCTTT
CDR3 protein: CASTRAGTPEAFF

CDR3 length: 14
clone size: -
V gene: TRBV6-5
J gene: TRBJ1-1
D gene: -
CDR3 DNA: TGTGCCAGCAGTTCCCTCCCGCGGGACACTGAAGCTTTCTTT
CDR3 protein: CASSSLPRDTEAFF

CDR3 length: 12
clone size: -
V gene: TRBV6-2/TRBV6-3
J gene: TRBJ1-2
D gene: -
CDR3 DNA: TGTGCCAGCACGCGGGTAAACTATGGCTACACCTTC
CDR3 protein: CASTRVNYGYTF

CDR3 length: 14
clone size: few
V gene: TRBV7-2
J gene: TRBJ1-2
D gene: -
CDR3 DNA: TGTGCCAGCAGCTTAGGGGGCCCCTACTATGGCTACACCTTC
CDR3 protein: CASSLGGPYYGYTF

CDR3 length: 16
clone size: -
V gene: TRBV6-5
J gene: TRBJ2-7
D gene: -
CDR3 DNA: TGTGCCAGCAGTCGCGACGGAGGGACAGCTTCCTACGAGCAGTACTTC
CDR3 protein: CASSRDGGTASYEQYF

CDR3 length: 15
clone size: -
V gene: TRBV6-5
J gene: TRBJ2-1
D gene: TRBD2
CDR3 DNA: TGTGCCAGCAATCCCCGGGCGGGGGGCTACAATGAGCAGTTCTTC
CDR3 protein: CASNPRAGGYNEQFF

CDR3 length: 16
clone size: few
V gene: TRBV5-1
J gene: TRBJ2-7
D gene: -
CDR3 DNA: TGCGCCAGCAGCCCATGGACAGATCCTAGCTCCTACGAGCAGTACTTC
CDR3 protein: CASSPWTDPSSYEQYF

CDR3 length: 15
clone size: -
V gene: TRBV7-6
J gene: TRBJ2-1
D gene: -
CDR3 DNA: TGTGCCAGCAGCTCCGGACTGACCCCCTACAATGAGCAGTTCTTC
CDR3 protein: CASSSGLTPYNEQFF

CDR3 length: 17
clone size: -
V gene: TRBV9
J gene: TRBJ1-2
D gene: TRBD1
CDR3 DNA: TGTGCCAGCAGCGTAGGGGTAACAGGGGTGCTTAACTATGGCTACACCTTC
CDR3 protein: CASSVGVTGVLNYGYTF

CDR3 length: 14
clone size: once
V gene: TRBV12-3/TRBV12-4
J gene: TRBJ2-7
D gene: TRBD2
CDR3 DNA: TGTGCCAGCAGTTACCGGGAGGGCCTTCAAGAGCAGTACTTC
CDR3 protein: CASSYREGLQEQYF